This TCR beta chain was sequenced during a study of cytomegalovirus exposure and HLA in healthy donors. General observations from the study: In a later analysis, CMV-associated beta chains were mostly HLA-associated, it appeared.

Points on this clone: The antigen is not known.

V was pared by 0 bases and J by 7 bases, with 13 bases between. The CDR3 runs to 14 residues. The germline V gene has CDR1 LNHNV and CDR2 YYDKDF (reference sequence). Primers: 60 Vbeta forward and 13 Jbeta reverse. Repertoires were generated with immunoSEQ multiplex PCR, while TCRdb's copy carries only in-frame clones and drops some. The data contain nearly 100,000 clones, less than 10% of them singletons. The source material was PBMCs. The chain combines TRBV15 with TRBJ2-7; the D is unclear. The sequence derives from a middle-aged man in good health and CMV-seropositive. The CDR3 DNA sequence: TGTGCCACCAGCAGAGATCTGATAGCAGAGGAGCAGTACTTC. Amino acids: CATSRDLIAEEQYF.